The rows below give T cell receptor beta chains drawn from one sample of a study of OX40 agonist ivuxolimab in advanced cancers. Libraries were prepared by immunoSEQ multiplex PCR; TCRdb keeps only in-frame clonotypes and omits some of them. The sample records under 15,000 clones, approximately 76% being singletons. Sequenced material: CD4+ or CD8+ T cells sorted from blood, taken in a trial of the OX40 agonist ivuxolimab. The receptor source for this set is an adult with an advanced solid tumor such as melanoma, head and neck, liver or kidney cancer. The CDR3 runs from the conserved cysteine through the conserved F or W. D genes are given only for firm matches. Clone sizes are given selectively: once, few, many, or a class where the clone is expanded.

. | . | TRBJ2-7 | TRBV11-3 | TGTGCCAGCAGCTTAGGGGCCAATTACGAGCAGTACTTC | CASSLGANYEQYF
TRBD1 | . | TRBJ1-5 | TRBV6-9 | TGTGCCAGCCTTCGGGACAGCCCGTATTTT | CASLRDSPYF
. | many | TRBJ1-5 | TRBV6-1 | TGTGCCAGCAGCGGCGGGGGGAAGCCCCAGCATTTT | CASSGGGKPQHF
. | . | TRBJ2-7 | TRBV2 | TGTGCCAGTAGAGAGGGGATGGGCGAGCAGTACTTC | CASREGMGEQYF
. | . | TRBJ1-4 | TRBV6-1 | TGTGCCAGCAGTGAGGGACCGGTAAATGAAAAACTGTTTTTT | CASSEGPVNEKLFF
TRBD2 | . | TRBJ2-1 | TRBV19 | TGTGCCAGTAGTATATATATGGGAGGGAGATACAATGAGCAGTTCTTC | CASSIYMGGRYNEQFF
TRBD2 | once | TRBJ2-3 | TRBV13 | TGTGCCAGCAGCCCGCCCCCCTTGGGACTAGCGGGGTACACAGATACGCAGTATTTT | CASSPPPLGLAGYTDTQYF
TRBD1 | . | TRBJ2-7 | TRBV11-2 | TGTGCCAGCAGCTGGGGACAGGGAGAGCAGTACTTC | CASSWGQGEQYF
. | . | TRBJ1-1 | TRBV19 | TGTGCCAGTAGCGACCCTCGGGTGGGCGGCACTGAAGCTTTCTTT | CASSDPRVGGTEAFF
TRBD2 | . | TRBJ2-3 | TRBV9 | TGTGCCAGCAGCTTAACTAGCGGGAGCACAGATACGCAGTATTTT | CASSLTSGSTDTQYF
. | . | TRBJ1-1 | TRBV7-3 | TGTGCCAGCAGCTCTGGAGGAGTCACTGAAGCTTTCTTT | CASSSGGVTEAFF
TRBD2 | medium-sized | TRBJ2-1 | TRBV27 | TGTGCCAGTCGAAAGGGAGGGTTGTACAATGAGCAGTTCTTC | CASRKGGLYNEQFF
. | few | TRBJ2-7 | TRBV6-6 | TGTGCCAGCAGCCCGGGACTGAGGACCTACGAGCAGTACTTC | CASSPGLRTYEQYF
. | few | TRBJ2-4 | TRBV9 | TGTGCCAGCAGTGCTGGGTCGGGGGACATTCAGTACTTC | CASSAGSGDIQYF
. | . | TRBJ2-7 | TRBV19 | TGTGCCAGTAGTATGCGGTCCGGGGTCGAGCAGTACTTC | CASSMRSGVEQYF